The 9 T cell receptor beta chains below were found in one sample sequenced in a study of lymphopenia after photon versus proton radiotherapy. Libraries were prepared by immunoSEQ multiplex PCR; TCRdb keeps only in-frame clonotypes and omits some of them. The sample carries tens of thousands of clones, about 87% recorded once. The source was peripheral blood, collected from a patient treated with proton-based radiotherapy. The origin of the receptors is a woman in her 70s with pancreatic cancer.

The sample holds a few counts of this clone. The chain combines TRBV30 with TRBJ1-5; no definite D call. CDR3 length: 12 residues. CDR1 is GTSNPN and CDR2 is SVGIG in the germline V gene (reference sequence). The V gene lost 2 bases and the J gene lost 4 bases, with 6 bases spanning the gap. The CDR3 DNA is TGTGCCTGGAGTCCTCAGAATCAGCCCCAGCATTTT. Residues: CAWSPQNQPQHF. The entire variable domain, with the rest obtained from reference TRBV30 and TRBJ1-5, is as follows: SQTIHQWPATLVQPVGSPLSLECTVEGTSNPNLYWYRQAAGRGLQLLFYSVGIGQISSEVPQNLSASRPQDRQFILSSKKLLLSDSGFYLCAWSPQNQPQHFGDGTRLSIL.

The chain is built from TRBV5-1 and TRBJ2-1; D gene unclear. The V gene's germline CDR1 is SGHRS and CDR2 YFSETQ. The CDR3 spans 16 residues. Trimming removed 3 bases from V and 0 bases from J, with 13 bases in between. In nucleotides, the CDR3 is TGCGCCAGCAGCTATCAGTCGACGAGCTCCTACAATGAGCAGTTCTTC. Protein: CASSYQSTSSYNEQFF.

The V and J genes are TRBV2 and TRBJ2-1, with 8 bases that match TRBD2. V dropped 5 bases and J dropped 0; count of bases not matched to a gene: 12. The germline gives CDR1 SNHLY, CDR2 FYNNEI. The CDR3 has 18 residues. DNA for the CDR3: TGTGCCAGCAGTCTCAGAACTAGCGGCGGAAGCTCCTACAATGAGCAGTTCTTC. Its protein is CASSLRTSGGSSYNEQFF.

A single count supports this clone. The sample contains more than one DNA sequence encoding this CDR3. For the CDR3, the DNA is TGTGCCAGCAGCCTGGGACTAGCCCCTTCCTACGAGCAGTACTTC. Protein sequence: CASSLGLAPSYEQYF. V and J are TRBV7-2 and TRBJ2-7; 9 bases agree with TRBD2. CDR1 and CDR2 from the germline V gene are SGHTA and FQGNSA. The CDR3 is 15 amino acids. The J segment lost 1 base and the V segment lost 5 bases, leaving 6 bases of the junction unmatched.

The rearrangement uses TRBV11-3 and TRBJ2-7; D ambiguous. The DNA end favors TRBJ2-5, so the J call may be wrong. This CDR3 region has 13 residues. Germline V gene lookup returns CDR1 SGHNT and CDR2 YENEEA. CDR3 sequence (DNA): TGTGCCAGCAGTGGTCAACGGCAGGAGACCCAGTACTTC. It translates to CASSGQRQETQYF.

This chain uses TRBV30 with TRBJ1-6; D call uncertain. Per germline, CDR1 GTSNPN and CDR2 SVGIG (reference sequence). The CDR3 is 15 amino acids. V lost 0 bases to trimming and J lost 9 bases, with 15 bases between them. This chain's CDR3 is CAWSVSGVMGSPLHF. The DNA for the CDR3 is TGTGCCTGGAGTGTGTCCGGGGTGATGGGTTCACCCCTCCACTTT. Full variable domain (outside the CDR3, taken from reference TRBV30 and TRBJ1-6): SQTIHQWPATLVQPVGSPLSLECTVEGTSNPNLYWYRQAAGRGLQLLFYSVGIGQISSEVPQNLSASRPQDRQFILSSKKLLLSDSGFYLCAWSVSGVMGSPLHFGNGTRLTVT.

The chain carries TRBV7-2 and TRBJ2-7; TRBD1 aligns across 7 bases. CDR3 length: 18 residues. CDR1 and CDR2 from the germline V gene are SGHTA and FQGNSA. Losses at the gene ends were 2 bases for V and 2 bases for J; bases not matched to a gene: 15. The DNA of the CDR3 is TGTGCCAGCAGCTTACGACCACCCCGACAGGGACCAACCTACGAGCAGTACTTC. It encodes CASSLRPPRQGPTYEQYF.

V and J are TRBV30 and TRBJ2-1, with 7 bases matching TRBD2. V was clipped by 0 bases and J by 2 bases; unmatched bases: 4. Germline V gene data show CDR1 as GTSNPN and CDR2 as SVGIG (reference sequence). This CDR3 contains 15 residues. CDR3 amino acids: CAWSVLSGAYNEQFF. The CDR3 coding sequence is TGTGCCTGGAGTGTACTGAGCGGGGCCTACAATGAGCAGTTCTTC. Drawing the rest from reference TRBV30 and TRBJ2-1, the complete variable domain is SQTIHQWPATLVQPVGSPLSLECTVEGTSNPNLYWYRQAAGRGLQLLFYSVGIGQISSEVPQNLSASRPQDRQFILSSKKLLLSDSGFYLCAWSVLSGAYNEQFFGPGTRLTVL.

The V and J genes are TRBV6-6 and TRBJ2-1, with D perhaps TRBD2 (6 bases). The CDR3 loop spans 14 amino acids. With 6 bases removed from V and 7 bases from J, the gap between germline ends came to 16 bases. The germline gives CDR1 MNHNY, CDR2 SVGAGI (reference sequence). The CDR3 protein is CASSSGTHRNEQFF. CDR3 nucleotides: TGTGCCAGCAGCTCCGGGACTCATCGGAATGAGCAGTTCTTC.